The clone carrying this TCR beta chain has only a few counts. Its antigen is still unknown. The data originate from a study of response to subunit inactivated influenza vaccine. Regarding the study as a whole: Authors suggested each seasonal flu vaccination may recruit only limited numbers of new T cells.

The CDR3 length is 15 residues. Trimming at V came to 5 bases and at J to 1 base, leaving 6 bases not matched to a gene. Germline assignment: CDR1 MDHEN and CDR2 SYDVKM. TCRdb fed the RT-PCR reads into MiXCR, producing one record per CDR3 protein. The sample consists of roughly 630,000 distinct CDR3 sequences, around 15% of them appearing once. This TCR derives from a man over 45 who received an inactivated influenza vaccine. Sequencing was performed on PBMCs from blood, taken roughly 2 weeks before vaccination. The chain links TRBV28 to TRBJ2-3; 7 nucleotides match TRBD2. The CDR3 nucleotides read TGTGCCAGCAGTCGACTAGCCCGGGGCACAGATACGCAGTATTTT. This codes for CASSRLARGTDTQYF.